This T cell receptor beta chain comes out of a study of cytotoxic CD8 clonotypes in ibrutinib-treated CLL. In the study overall: Outcomes included around 25 partial and 2 complete responses; after median roughly 71 months, roughly 15 stayed remitted and roughly 12 progressed. The samples contained approximately 280,000 productive templates on average. They also contained an average of about 100,000 productive rearrangements. Regarding the study as a whole: Sustained-remission and progressing patients' sampling times differed.

A remark on this clone: Its antigen is as yet unknown.

Profiling relied on immunoSEQ multiplex PCR, and the TCRdb table lists in-frame clones only, not all of them. The sample lists more than 35,000 clones, 65% to 75% occurring once. Trimming stripped 3 bases from V and 12 bases from J, with 18 bases between. Germline CDR1 and CDR2: LNHDA and SQIVND (reference sequence). The CDR3 runs 14 residues. The sequencing here drew on PBMCs, taken at disease progression, from a patient treated with ibrutinib. The rearrangement uses TRBV19 and TRBJ2-1; D may be TRBD2 (5 bases). The sequence was obtained from a human donor with chronic lymphocytic leukemia. The CDR3 reads CASSIPGLASGQFF. CDR3 nucleotides: TGTGCCAGTAGTATTCCCGGACTTGCTAGTGGGCAGTTCTTC.